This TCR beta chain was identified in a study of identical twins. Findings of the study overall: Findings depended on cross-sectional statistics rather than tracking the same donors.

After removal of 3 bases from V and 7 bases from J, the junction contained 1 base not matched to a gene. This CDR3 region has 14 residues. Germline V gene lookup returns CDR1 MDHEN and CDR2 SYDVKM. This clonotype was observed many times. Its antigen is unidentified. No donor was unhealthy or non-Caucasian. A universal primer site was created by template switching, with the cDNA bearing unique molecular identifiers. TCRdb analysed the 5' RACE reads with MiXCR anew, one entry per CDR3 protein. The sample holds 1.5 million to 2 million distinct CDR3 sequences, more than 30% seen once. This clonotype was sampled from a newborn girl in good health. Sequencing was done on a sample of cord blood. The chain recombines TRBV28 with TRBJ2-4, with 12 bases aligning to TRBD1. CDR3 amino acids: CASSFGTGGNIQYF. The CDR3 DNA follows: TGTGCCAGCAGTTTCGGGACAGGGGGCAACATTCAGTACTTC.